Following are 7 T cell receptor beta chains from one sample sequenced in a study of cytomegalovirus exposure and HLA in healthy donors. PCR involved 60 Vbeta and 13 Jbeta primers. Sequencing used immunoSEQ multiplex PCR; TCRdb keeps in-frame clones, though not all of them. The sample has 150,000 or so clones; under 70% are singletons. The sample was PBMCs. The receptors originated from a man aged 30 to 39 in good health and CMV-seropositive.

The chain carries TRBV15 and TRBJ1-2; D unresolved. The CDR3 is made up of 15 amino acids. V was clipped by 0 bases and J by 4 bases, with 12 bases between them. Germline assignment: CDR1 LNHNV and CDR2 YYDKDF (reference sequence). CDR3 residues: CATSRDWAEGYGYTF. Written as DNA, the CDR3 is TGTGCCACCAGCAGAGATTGGGCGGAGGGCTATGGCTACACCTTC. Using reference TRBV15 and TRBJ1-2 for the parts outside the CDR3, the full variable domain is DAMVIQNPRYQVTQFGKPVTLSCSQTLNHNVMYWYQQKSSQAPKLLFHYYDKDFNNEADTPDNFQSRRPNTSFCFLDIRSPGLGDTAMYLCATSRDWAEGYGYTFGSGTRLTVV.

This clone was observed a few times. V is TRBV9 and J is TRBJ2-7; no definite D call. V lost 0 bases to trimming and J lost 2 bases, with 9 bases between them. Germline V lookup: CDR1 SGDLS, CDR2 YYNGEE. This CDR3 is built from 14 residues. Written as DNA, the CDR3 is TGTGCCAGCAGCGTAGGGGCCTGGCCCTACGAGCAGTACTTC. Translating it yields CASSVGAWPYEQYF. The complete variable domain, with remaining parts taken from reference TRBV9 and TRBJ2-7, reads DSGVTQTPKHLITATGQRVTLRCSPRSGDLSVYWYQQSLDQGLQFLIQYYNGEERAKGNILERFSAQQFPDLHSELNLSSLELGDSALYFCASSVGAWPYEQYFGPGTRLTVT.

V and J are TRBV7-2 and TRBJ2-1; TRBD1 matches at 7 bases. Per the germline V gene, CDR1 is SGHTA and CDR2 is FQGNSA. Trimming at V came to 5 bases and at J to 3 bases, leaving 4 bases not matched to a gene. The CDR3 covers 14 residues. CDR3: CASSIRDSYNEQFF. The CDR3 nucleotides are TGTGCCAGCAGCATCCGGGACAGCTACAATGAGCAGTTCTTC.

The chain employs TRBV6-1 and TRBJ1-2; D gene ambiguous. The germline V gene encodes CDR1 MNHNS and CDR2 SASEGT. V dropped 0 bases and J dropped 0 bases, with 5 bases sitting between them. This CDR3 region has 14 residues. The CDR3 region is CASSEAGANYGYTF. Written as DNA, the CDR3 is TGTGCCAGCAGTGAAGCAGGAGCTAACTATGGCTACACCTTC.

CDR3 loop: CASGQDPLWNTIYF. The CDR3 region has the DNA TGTGCCAGCGGACAAGACCCACTTTGGAACACCATATATTTT. The chain employs TRBV6-1 and TRBJ1-3, with D perhaps TRBD1 (5 bases). V lost 8 bases and J lost 7, with 18 bases in between. Germline CDR1 and CDR2: MNHNS and SASEGT. This CDR3 contains 14 residues.

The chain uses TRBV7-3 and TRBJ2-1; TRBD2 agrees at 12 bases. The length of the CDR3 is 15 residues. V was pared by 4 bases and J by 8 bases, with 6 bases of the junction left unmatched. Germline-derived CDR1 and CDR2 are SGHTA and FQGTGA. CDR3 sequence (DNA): TGTGCCAGCAGCTCTCCGACTAGCGGGAGTGATGAGCAGTTCTTC. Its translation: CASSSPTSGSDEQFF. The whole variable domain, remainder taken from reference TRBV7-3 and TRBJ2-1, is GAGVSQTPSNKVTEKGKYVELRCDPISGHTALYWYRQSLGQGPEFLIYFQGTGAADDSGLPNDRFFAVRPEGSVSTLKIQRTERGDSAVYLCASSSPTSGSDEQFFGPGTRLTVL.

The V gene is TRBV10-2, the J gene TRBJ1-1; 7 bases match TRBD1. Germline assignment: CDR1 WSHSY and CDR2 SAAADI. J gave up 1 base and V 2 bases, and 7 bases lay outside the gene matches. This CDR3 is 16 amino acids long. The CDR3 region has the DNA TGCGCCAGCAGTGAGCAGACAGGGCTGGGGAACACTGAAGCTTTCTTT. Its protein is CASSEQTGLGNTEAFF.